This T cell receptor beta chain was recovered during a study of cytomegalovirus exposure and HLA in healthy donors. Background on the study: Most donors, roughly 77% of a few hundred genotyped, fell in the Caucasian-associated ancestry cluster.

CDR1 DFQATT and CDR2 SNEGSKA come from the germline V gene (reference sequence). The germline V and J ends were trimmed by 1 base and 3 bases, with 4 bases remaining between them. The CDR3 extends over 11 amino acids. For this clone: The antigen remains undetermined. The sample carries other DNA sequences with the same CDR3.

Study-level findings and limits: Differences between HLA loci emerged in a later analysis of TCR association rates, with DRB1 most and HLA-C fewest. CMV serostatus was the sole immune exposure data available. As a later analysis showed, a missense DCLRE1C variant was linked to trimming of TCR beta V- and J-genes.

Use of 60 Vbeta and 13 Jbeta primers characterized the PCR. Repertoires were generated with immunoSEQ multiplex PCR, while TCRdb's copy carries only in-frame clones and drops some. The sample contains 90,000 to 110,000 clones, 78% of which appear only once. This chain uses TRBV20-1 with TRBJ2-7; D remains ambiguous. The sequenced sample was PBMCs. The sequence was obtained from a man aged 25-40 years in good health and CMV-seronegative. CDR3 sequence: CSARGDYEQYF. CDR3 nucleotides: TGCAGTGCTAGAGGAGACTACGAGCAGTACTTC.